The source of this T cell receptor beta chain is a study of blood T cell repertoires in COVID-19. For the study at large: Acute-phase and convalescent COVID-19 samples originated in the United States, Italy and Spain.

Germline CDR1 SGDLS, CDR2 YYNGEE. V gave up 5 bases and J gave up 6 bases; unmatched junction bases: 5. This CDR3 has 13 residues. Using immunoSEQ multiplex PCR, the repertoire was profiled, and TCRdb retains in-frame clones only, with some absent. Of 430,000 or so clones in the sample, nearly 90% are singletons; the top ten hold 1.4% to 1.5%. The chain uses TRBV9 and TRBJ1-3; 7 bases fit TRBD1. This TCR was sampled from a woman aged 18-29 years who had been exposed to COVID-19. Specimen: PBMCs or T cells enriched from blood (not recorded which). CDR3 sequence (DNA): TGTGCCAGCAGTAGACAGGGAATAAACACCATATATTTT. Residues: CASSRQGINTIYF.